This T cell receptor (beta chain) was recorded in a study of T cells in localized non-small cell lung cancer (dated by TCRdb to the early 2020s). Describing the broader study: Comparing tumors with uninvolved tumor-adjacent lungs, the study looked at the T cell repertoires of hundreds of patients with early-stage NSCLC. The cohort consisted of around 250 treatment-naive NSCLC patients whose localized lung tumors had been resected. The mean age of the NSCLC patients was around 67 years, with 130 or so men and over 100 women. General conclusions and limits of the study: Because multi-region sequencing of the tumors was not done, intratumor heterogeneity could not be ruled out. A median of roughly 60 of the top 100 tumor clones were detected in paired uninvolved adjacent lung, and some 30 of these tumor clones were also found among the top 100 clones of the paired uninvolved adjacent lung. Because the study design was exploratory, TCR variables were selected using unadjusted p-values without false-discovery rate correction. Longer overall survival was associated with higher blood T cell density, whereas shorter survival was associated with higher adjacent-lung clonality. Uninvolved tumor-adjacent lung showed the highest T cell clonality, higher than tumor, which suggests more focused antigenic responses in the uninvolved tumor-adjacent lung.

Remarks on this clone: The target of this receptor is not known. One base away there is no much larger clone; base qualities are not given.

At diagnosis, peripheral blood, uninvolved tumor-adjacent lung and tumor were collected and stored as a combination of fresh-frozen and FFPE material. For TCR repertoire profiling, blood samples were analyzed in the form of peripheral blood mononuclear cells. From a lookup of the germline V gene, CDR1 and CDR2 are SGDLS and YYNGEE. Taken from cysteine to phenylalanine, the CDR3 has 14 residues. CDR3 DNA is the only sequence kept; it has 42 bases, read in frame from the first base. The junction shows trimming of 0 bases on V and 4 bases on J, plus 8 bases between the germline ends. TCR beta CDR3 regions were sequenced from DNA using the immunoSEQ Assay. Per the original workflow: T cell density was computed as TCR beta template counts normalized to usable DNA estimated by amplifying housekeeping genes. Using the preseqR package, richness was estimated by extrapolating to 120,000 templates for tissue samples and 400,000 templates for PBMC samples. Clonality was calculated as one minus Pielou's evenness. To identify tissue-enriched TCRs, differential abundance testing was run on productive amino-acid clonotypes with a minimum total count of 5 and an alpha of 0.1. The Jaccard Index and the Morisita Overlap Index were used to quantify repertoire overlap between compartments. GLIPH clustered TCR beta CDR3s with public tetramer-defined viral CDR3s; viral motifs required at least three viral sequences plus V-gene enrichment. TCRdb re-hosts the immuneACCESS table, in-frame sequences only. Its copies lack some clones; in the studies checked, an unresolved V gene accounts for under half of them, and the cause for the rest is not known. D and trimming were read from the DNA, whereas the V and J calls and clone size are those reported in that table. The sample includes about 45,000 clones, with 81% observed a single time. The top ten clonotypes cover 17% of the sample.

The chain links TRBV9 with TRBJ2-1; TRBD1 is a possible D gene, resting on 6 matching bases. The TCR sequence derives from a man aged 35-69 years with stage III lung adenocarcinoma. Sequencing used peripheral blood mononuclear cells, obtained before any cancer treatment. The DNA reads as follows: TGTGCCAGCAGCGTAGCTACAGGGTACAATGAGCAGTTCTTC. This codes for CASSVATGYNEQFF.